Listed here are 27 T cell receptor beta chains from one sample, sequenced in a study of beta chain features in type 1 diabetes. Findings of the study overall: Shorter TCRB CDR3s, moderately but significantly so, were found in Type 1 diabetes patients in all four CD4+ subsets.

Their target antigens are unknown. Expressed TCRB transcripts were sequenced, since all the RNA that had been isolated was reverse transcribed. Profiling relied on immunoSEQ multiplex PCR, and the TCRdb table lists in-frame clones only, not all of them. The table lists some 150,000 clones, about 13% of them singletons. The sample was central memory CD4+ T cells from blood. The receptors stem from a man between 18 and 35 years old with type 1 diabetes.

CDR3 in amino acids: CASSDSGGAWETQYF. The CDR3 DNA reads as TGTGCCAGCAGTGATAGCGGGGGGGCTTGGGAGACCCAGTACTTC. The chain is built from TRBV27 and TRBJ2-5, with TRBD2 identical over 11 bases. CDR3 size: 15 residues. Germline V gene lookup returns CDR1 MNHEY and CDR2 SMNVEV (reference sequence). Trimming removed 5 bases from V and 5 bases from J; junction bases left unmatched: 7.

This clone was recorded a few times. V is TRBV6-5 and J is TRBJ1-5, with D perhaps matching TRBD1 (5 bases). The CDR3 runs to 14 residues. Trimming left V 5 bases short and J 4 bases short, with 12 bases between. The germline V gene encodes CDR1 MNHEY and CDR2 SVGAGI. The CDR3 bases are TGTGCCAGCAGTCCTCAGGGTCGGAATCAGCCCCAGCATTTT. Translating it yields CASSPQGRNQPQHF.

This chain links TRBV7-9 with TRBJ1-5; no definite D call. This CDR3 contains 12 residues. With 5 bases removed from V and 3 bases from J, the gap between germline ends came to 5 bases. Germline V CDR1 and CDR2: SEHNR, FQNEAQ (reference sequence). The CDR3 loop reads CASSDYNQPQHF. The CDR3 DNA sequence: TGTGCCAGCAGCGACTACAATCAGCCCCAGCATTTT. Complete variable domain (other parts from reference TRBV7-9 and TRBJ1-5): DTGVSQNPRHKITKRGQNVTFRCDPISEHNRLYWYRQTLGQGPEFLTYFQNEAQLEKSRLLSDRFSAERPKGSFSTLEIQRTEQGDSAMYLCASSDYNQPQHFGDGTRLSIL.

The J gene is TRBJ1-5, the V gene TRBV30, with 9 bases lining up with TRBD1. Per germline, CDR1 GTSNPN and CDR2 SVGIG (reference sequence). The CDR3 is made up of 15 amino acids. V shed 0 bases and J 7 bases; nucleotides not matched to a gene: 7. The CDR3 here is CAWSVLGQGEQPQHF. CDR3 DNA: TGTGCCTGGAGTGTTTTGGGACAGGGCGAACAGCCCCAGCATTTT. The full variable domain, with the rest looked up from reference TRBV30 and TRBJ1-5, is SQTIHQWPATLVQPVGSPLSLECTVEGTSNPNLYWYRQAAGRGLQLLFYSVGIGQISSEVPQNLSASRPQDRQFILSSKKLLLSDSGFYLCAWSVLGQGEQPQHFGDGTRLSIL.

This clone was observed a few times. The chain carries TRBV6-5 and TRBJ1-1; a weak D match, TRBD1 (5 bases). The CDR3 covers 15 residues. The germline CDR1 and CDR2 sequences are MNHEY and SVGAGI. Trimming took 7 bases from V and 4 from J, leaving 19 bases between them. The CDR3 nucleotides read TGTGCCAGCAAGGGGATCGGGGAGAAGGGCACTGAAGCTTTCTTT. It yields the protein CASKGIGEKGTEAFF.

This clone was counted only a few times. The rearrangement joins TRBV25-1 to TRBJ2-5, with a tentative D call TRBD1 (6 bases). Trimming took off 4 bases at V and 5 bases at J, with 20 bases between the two ends. Germline V gene data show CDR1 as MGHDK and CDR2 as SYGVNS. This CDR3 is 16 amino acids long. CDR3 loop: CASSVQTGERGETQYF. CDR3 coding DNA: TGTGCCAGCAGTGTACAGACAGGCGAGCGAGGGGAGACCCAGTACTTC. Complete variable domain (other parts from reference TRBV25-1 and TRBJ2-5): EADIYQTPRYLVIGTGKKITLECSQTMGHDKMYWYQQDPGMELHLIHYSYGVNSTEKGDLSSESTVSRIRTEHFPLTLESARPSHTSQYLCASSVQTGERGETQYFGPGTRLLVL.

This sequence joins TRBV13 and TRBJ2-1, with TRBD2 matching 11 bases. Germline CDR1 PRHDT, CDR2 FYEKMQ (reference sequence). The CDR3 is made up of 15 amino acids. The V gene end was trimmed by 6 bases and the J gene end by 3 bases; junction bases not matched to a gene: 4. This CDR3 reads CASSLLAGVYNEQFF. CDR3 in DNA: TGTGCCAGCAGTTTACTAGCGGGGGTCTACAATGAGCAGTTCTTC. The whole variable domain, remainder taken from reference TRBV13 and TRBJ2-1, is AAGVIQSPRHLIKEKRETATLKCYPIPRHDTVYWYQQGPGQDPQFLISFYEKMQSDKGSIPDRFSAQQFSDYHSELNMSSLELGDSALYFCASSLLAGVYNEQFFGPGTRLTVL.

This clone was found a few times. The chain links TRBV28 to TRBJ2-1; 9 bases line up with TRBD1. The CDR3 runs 18 residues. V gave up 4 bases and J gave up 0 bases; unmatched junction bases: 10. Germline CDR1 and CDR2: MDHEN and SYDVKM. The CDR3 reads CASSSLSGTGSSYNEQFF. CDR3 bases: TGTGCCAGCAGTTCCCTCTCCGGGACAGGGAGCTCCTACAATGAGCAGTTCTTC.

The genes are TRBV5-1 and TRBJ2-5, with 7 nucleotides matching TRBD1. This CDR3 region has 15 residues. Germline V gene lookup returns CDR1 SGHRS and CDR2 YFSETQ. Germline trimming cut 3 bases from V and 2 bases from J; bases unmatched to any gene: 7. The CDR3 here is CASSWTGQAQETQYF. Here the CDR3 DNA reads TGCGCCAGCAGCTGGACTGGACAGGCTCAAGAGACCCAGTACTTC. Drawing the rest from reference TRBV5-1 and TRBJ2-5, the complete variable domain is KAGVTQTPRYLIKTRGQQVTLSCSPISGHRSVSWYQQTPGQGLQFLFEYFSETQRNKGNFPGRFSGRQFSNSRSEMNVSTLELGDSALYLCASSWTGQAQETQYFGPGTRLLVL.

The chain couples TRBV14 to TRBJ2-5, with unresolved D. V gave up 3 bases and J gave up 4 bases, with 3 bases separating them. There are 11 residues in the CDR3. CDR1 SGHDN and CDR2 FVKESK come from the germline V gene. The CDR3 DNA sequence: TGTGCCAGCAGCCACAGAGAGACCCAGTACTTC. Its translation: CASSHRETQYF. Drawing the rest from reference TRBV14 and TRBJ2-5, the complete variable domain is EAGVTQFPSHSVIEKGQTVTLRCDPISGHDNLYWYRRVMGKEIKFLLHFVKESKQDESGMPNNRFLAERTGGTYSTLKVQPAELEDSGVYFCASSHRETQYFGPGTRLLVL.

This clone was detected a few times. The genes are TRBV5-1 and TRBJ1-4; TRBD1 is a possible D gene (6 bases). The germline V gene has CDR1 SGHRS and CDR2 YFSETQ. The CDR3 runs 14 residues. V lost 1 base and J lost 8, with 12 bases in between. The CDR3 is CASSLSQGGEKLFF. CDR3 nucleotide sequence: TGCGCCAGCAGCTTGTCACAGGGTGGAGAAAAACTGTTTTTT.

This chain connects TRBV10-3 to TRBJ1-1; no reliable D call. Germline loops: CDR1 ENHRY, CDR2 SYGVKD. Between the trimmed V and J ends, which lost 5 bases and 6 bases, there was a span of 16 bases. The CDR3 sequence is 14 residues long. The CDR3 nucleotides are TGTGCCATCAGTCCCGAGGAAGGACTTCCTGAAGCTTTCTTT. Protein: CAISPEEGLPEAFF.

The CDR3 nucleotides are TGTGCCAGCAGCTTAGGGGAGCACGGCTACACCTTC. Amino acids: CASSLGEHGYTF. This sequence joins TRBV5-6 and TRBJ1-2; D is possibly TRBD1 (5 bases). The CDR3 loop spans 12 amino acids. V was pared by 2 bases and J by 8 bases, with 10 bases between. Germline V gene lookup returns CDR1 SGHDT and CDR2 YYEEEE. The full variable domain, its missing parts supplied by reference TRBV5-6 and TRBJ1-2, is DAGVTQSPTHLIKTRGQQVTLRCSPKSGHDTVSWYQQALGQGPQFIFQYYEEEERQRGNFPDRFSGHQFPNYSSELNVNALLLGDSALYLCASSLGEHGYTFGSGTRLTVV.

This clone was seen at least ten times. The rearrangement joins TRBV18 to TRBJ2-3; either TRBD1 or TRBD2 may supply D (6 bases each). This CDR3 is 17 amino acids long. Germline V gene lookup returns CDR1 KGHSH and CDR2 LQKENI. The V end lost 0 bases, the J end lost 2 bases, and 15 bases lay between the germline ends. This chain's CDR3 is CASSPPSGAPNTDTQYF. The CDR3 coding sequence is TGTGCCAGCTCACCACCCTCGGGGGCCCCGAACACAGATACGCAGTATTTT.

The chain couples TRBV19 to TRBJ1-2; no definite D call. This CDR3 spans 13 amino acids. V was shortened by 3 bases and J by 0 bases, with 5 bases between the two germline ends. CDR1 and CDR2 from the germline V gene are LNHDA and SQIVND (reference sequence). The DNA for the CDR3 is TGTGCCAGTAGTATGGACGCTAACTATGGCTACACCTTC. Its translation is CASSMDANYGYTF.

This clone was counted a few times. The V call is TRBV6-5, the J call TRBJ2-1; a weak D match, TRBD2 (5 bases). This CDR3 has 12 residues. V was trimmed by 8 bases and J by 7 bases, leaving 12 bases between them. Per the germline V gene, CDR1 is MNHEY and CDR2 is SVGAGI. The CDR3 protein is CASFSEKNEQFF. The CDR3 DNA is TGTGCCAGCTTTAGCGAGAAGAATGAGCAGTTCTTC.

A remark on this clone: At one end the junction does not follow the germline gene, possibly because of a read error. V is TRBV20-1 and J is TRBJ1-2; unclear D gene. The CDR3 is 9 amino acids. CDR1 is DFQATT and CDR2 is SNEGSKA in the germline V gene (reference sequence). Here the CDR3 reads CSARGEVVF. CDR3 sequence (DNA): TGCAGTGCCCGCGGAGAGGTGGTGTTC.

The chain links TRBV7-2 to TRBJ1-1, with D perhaps matching TRBD1 (5 bases). CDR1 and CDR2 (germline): SGHTA, FQGNSA. CDR3 length equals 13 residues. V was pared by 11 bases and J by 1 base, with 14 bases between. CDR3 bases: TGTGCCCCAGGGAGACACGGGAACACTGAAGCTTTCTTT. The encoded protein is CAPGRHGNTEAFF.

There are many counts of this clone. This rearrangement joins TRBV7-9 to TRBJ2-3; D remains ambiguous. The V gene lost 1 base and the J gene lost 2 bases, with 10 bases spanning the gap. This CDR3 has 15 residues. Germline lookup yields CDR1 SEHNR and CDR2 FQNEAQ (reference sequence). CDR3 protein: CASSLVLTATDTQYF. In nucleotides, the CDR3 is TGTGCCAGCAGCTTAGTGTTAACAGCCACAGATACGCAGTATTTT.

Concerning this clone: Other DNA variants within this sample encode the same CDR3. The chain has TRBV7-3 and TRBJ1-1; D possibly corresponds to TRBD1 (5 bases). The ends were cut back, 2 bases at V and 1 base at J, with 5 bases in the middle. The CDR3 is 13 amino acids. Germline-derived CDR1 and CDR2 are SGHTA and FQGTGA. This CDR3 is CASSLGTNTEAFF. DNA for the CDR3: TGTGCCAGCAGCTTAGGGACGAACACTGAAGCTTTCTTT.

V gene TRBV30 combines with J gene TRBJ1-2, with D possibly being TRBD1 (5 bases). This CDR3 has 13 residues. Germline V lookup: CDR1 GTSNPN, CDR2 SVGIG (reference sequence). Trimming stripped 1 base from V and 7 bases from J, with 13 bases between. The CDR3 region is CAWSAEGFGGYTF. The CDR3 DNA reads TGTGCCTGGAGTGCCGAGGGGTTCGGTGGCTACACCTTC.

This chain uses TRBV7-2 with TRBJ1-2; D remains ambiguous. The CDR3 sequence is 13 residues long. Looked up from germline, CDR1 is SGHTA and CDR2 is FQGNSA. Trimming took 1 base from V and 2 from J, leaving 5 bases between them. The CDR3 DNA sequence: TGTGCCAGCAGCTTAGTAGCCAACTATGGCTACACCTTC. Its translation is CASSLVANYGYTF. Looking up the rest from reference TRBV7-2 and TRBJ1-2 gives the full variable domain: GAGVSQSPSNKVTEKGKDVELRCDPISGHTALYWYRQSLGQGLEFLIYFQGNSAPDKSGLPSDRFSAERTGGSVSTLTIQRTQQEDSAVYLCASSLVANYGYTFGSGTRLTVV.

This clone was seen many times. The chain couples TRBV9 to TRBJ2-7; 10 bases line up with TRBD2. Unmatched junction bases numbered 11, after V lost 3 bases and J lost 2 bases. This CDR3 has 17 residues. Per germline, CDR1 SGDLS and CDR2 YYNGEE. The CDR3 loop reads CASSATSGGAEAYEQYF. The CDR3 coding sequence is TGTGCCAGCAGCGCGACCAGCGGGGGGGCTGAAGCCTACGAGCAGTACTTC.

This chain joins TRBV10-3 and TRBJ1-6, with TRBD1 as a possible D gene (5 bases). The CDR3 sequence is 14 residues long. Germline V lookup: CDR1 ENHRY, CDR2 SYGVKD. The V end was cut by 8 bases, the J end by 6 bases, with 14 bases between. CDR3 sequence: CAISADGGNSPLHF. The CDR3 DNA follows: TGTGCCATCTCCGCGGACGGGGGTAATTCACCCCTCCACTTT.

This clone was counted between two and nine times. V is TRBV4-1 and J is TRBJ2-1; 9 positions match TRBD1. The CDR3 length is 16 residues. Germline CDR1 MGHRA, CDR2 YSYEKL. With 5 bases clipped from V and 10 bases from J, the junction kept 15 bases outside the gene matches. The CDR3 here is CASSGAGTGTWAEQFF. The CDR3 DNA is TGCGCCAGCAGCGGCGCCGGGACAGGGACTTGGGCGGAGCAGTTCTTC.

In this sample, this clone turned up a few times. DNA of the CDR3: TGTGCCAGCAGTTCCCTCGGCGGGGGCAATTCACCCCTCCACTTT. It encodes CASSSLGGGNSPLHF. The chain recombines TRBV27 with TRBJ1-6, with D possibly TRBD1 on 6 matching bases. The CDR3 sequence is 15 residues long. Between the trimmed V and J ends, which lost 4 bases and 7 bases, there was a span of 14 bases. Germline CDR1 MNHEY, CDR2 SMNVEV (reference sequence).

The sample holds a few counts of this clone. The chain links TRBV10-3 to TRBJ2-1, with a weak D call TRBD1 (6 bases). Germline loops: CDR1 ENHRY, CDR2 SYGVKD. Trimming stripped 6 bases from V and 1 base from J, with 16 bases between. This CDR3 is built from 16 residues. The CDR3 protein is CAIRGDTRSSYNEQFF. The DNA for the CDR3 is TGTGCCATCAGGGGGGACACAAGATCTTCCTACAATGAGCAGTTCTTC.